A single sample gave rise to the 19 T cell receptor beta chains below, sequenced in a study of blood T cells in healthy people across ages. For the second PCR, which ran for 7 to 11 cycles, a sample-barcoded 5' primer and a J-beta primer mix were used. Each CDR3 protein gets one entry after TCRdb re-called the 5' RACE reads with MiXCR. This sample has some 1.5 million distinct CDR3 sequences, with roughly 43% found just once. The sequenced sample consisted of blood. The source is a woman aged 18-30 years in good health.

This clonotype was detected a few times. J is TRBJ2-1 and V is TRBV19; maybe TRBD2 (6 bases). Germline CDR1 LNHDA, CDR2 SQIVND (reference sequence). This CDR3 has 14 amino acids. Trimming shortened V by 7 bases and J by 0 bases, and 10 bases separated the two germline ends. CDR3 protein: CASTAGSSYNEQFF. The CDR3 DNA reads as TGTGCCAGTACGGCGGGAAGCTCCTACAATGAGCAGTTCTTC.

The chain carries TRBV6-1 and TRBJ2-3; D gene ambiguous. Germline CDR1 and CDR2: MNHNS and SASEGT. The CDR3 totals 13 residues. Trimming took off 6 bases at V and 1 base at J, with 8 bases between the two ends. This CDR3 reads CASRVDGTDTQYF. CDR3 nucleotides: TGTGCCAGCAGGGTGGACGGCACAGATACGCAGTATTTT.

This clonotype was seen a handful of times. The chain is built from TRBV13 and TRBJ1-4; 12 nucleotides match TRBD1. Germline CDR1 and CDR2: PRHDT and FYEKMQ (reference sequence). The CDR3 is 16 amino acids. J gave up 8 bases and V 5 bases, and 9 bases lay outside the gene matches. CDR3 sequence reads: CASSDWGQGANEKLFF. The CDR3 DNA sequence: TGTGCCAGCAGCGATTGGGGACAGGGGGCAAACGAAAAACTGTTTTTT.

Only one count was recorded for this clonotype. The chain couples TRBV12-3 or TRBV12-4 to TRBJ1-1, with no clear D. The CDR3 spans 14 residues. V was trimmed by 2 bases and J by 7 bases, leaving 14 bases between them. CDR3 amino acids: CASSLTRLWGEAFF. DNA of the CDR3: TGTGCCAGCAGTTTAACGAGGTTATGGGGTGAAGCTTTCTTT.

The chain is built from TRBV12-3 or TRBV12-4 and TRBJ2-3; D not resolved. V was clipped by 4 bases and J by 4 bases, with 9 bases between them. CDR3 length: 13 amino acids. CDR3 sequence (DNA): TGTGCCAGCAGTTCTTGGGGTGCAGATACGCAGTATTTT. Its translation is CASSSWGADTQYF.

This clonotype was seen more than once but under ten times. V gene TRBV12-3 or TRBV12-4 combines with J gene TRBJ2-1, with TRBD2 matching 10 bases. This CDR3 has 15 residues. V lost 1 base to trimming and J lost 8 bases; unmatched junction nucleotides: 5. The CDR3 DNA sequence: TGTGCCAGCAGTTTAGAGCGGGGGGGAGGTTATGAGCAGTTCTTC. It codes for CASSLERGGGYEQFF.

V gene TRBV12-3 or TRBV12-4 combines with J gene TRBJ2-1; possible D gene TRBD1, 6 bases. Trimming took off 0 bases at V and 3 bases at J, with 12 bases between the two ends. CDR3 size: 16 residues. The CDR3, as DNA: TGTGCCAGCAGTTTAGCTACAGGGTACGGCTACAATGAGCAGTTCTTC. Its translation: CASSLATGYGYNEQFF.

This sequence joins TRBV6-2 or TRBV6-3 and TRBJ2-2; 7 nucleotides line up with TRBD1. Germline V gene lookup returns CDR1 MNHEY and CDR2 SVGEGT. This CDR3 contains 13 residues. Trimming cost V 8 bases and J 2 bases; bases outside gene matches: 2. CDR3 nucleotides: TGTGCCAGCGGGACAGTCAACACCGGGGAGCTGTTTTTT. It is translated as CASGTVNTGELFF.

The chain is built from TRBV6-2 or TRBV6-3 and TRBJ2-1; D remains unclear. The CDR3 sequence is 15 residues long. Germline CDR1 is MNHEY and CDR2 is SVGEGT. V lost 4 bases and J 2 bases, leaving 12 bases between the germline ends. The CDR3 bases are TGTGCCAGCAGTTTAAAACCCCATGCCTACAATGAGCAGTTCTTC. Translated: CASSLKPHAYNEQFF.

This clonotype was seen repeatedly, ten times or more. The chain is built from TRBV12-3 or TRBV12-4 and TRBJ1-6, with D possibly matching TRBD1 (5 bases). The CDR3 is 13 residues long. V was clipped by 2 bases and J by 7 bases, with 6 bases between them. In DNA, the CDR3 is TGTGCCAGCAGTTTAACAGGAAATTCACCCCTCCACTTT. It codes for CASSLTGNSPLHF.

This rearrangement joins TRBV12-3 or TRBV12-4 to TRBJ1-1; D not resolved. CDR3 length: 14 amino acids. V lost 6 bases and J 1 base, leaving 12 bases between the germline ends. Here the CDR3 reads CASSPSSPNTEAFF. Here the CDR3 DNA reads TGTGCCAGCAGCCCATCCTCGCCGAACACTGAAGCTTTCTTT.

As to this clonotype: At one end the junction does not follow the germline gene, possibly because of a read error. The rearrangement joins TRBV5-1 to TRBJ2-5; 9 positions match TRBD2. The tail of the sequence fits TRBJ2-7 better, so the J call may be wrong. Germline V gene lookup returns CDR1 SGHRS and CDR2 YFSETQ. The CDR3 totals 14 residues. As DNA, the CDR3 is TGCGCCAGCAGTTTGGCAGGACTAGCGTTCGAGCAGTACTTC. Protein product: CASSLAGLAFEQYF.

This clonotype occurred many times. The chain combines TRBV10-3 with TRBJ2-7, with TRBD2 as a possible D gene (6 bases). This CDR3 has 13 residues. Per the germline V gene, CDR1 is ENHRY and CDR2 is SYGVKD. The ends were cut back, 8 bases at V and 1 base at J, with 12 bases in the middle. The CDR3 loop reads CAIRLASSYEQYF. CDR3 nucleotide sequence: TGTGCCATCCGCCTAGCGTCTTCCTACGAGCAGTACTTC.

The V gene is TRBV6-5, the J gene TRBJ1-2; 7 positions match TRBD1. The CDR3 spans 16 residues. Per germline, CDR1 MNHEY and CDR2 SVGAGI. J was trimmed by 0 bases and V by 2 bases; bases with no gene match: 6. The CDR3 DNA reads as TGTGCCAGCAGTTACCATAGACAGGGCACTAACTATGGCTACACCTTC. Its protein is CASSYHRQGTNYGYTF.

CDR3: CASSQDLSRGNYEQYF. The CDR3 DNA sequence: TGTGCCAGCAGCCAAGATCTGTCCAGGGGAAACTACGAGCAGTACTTC. This chain connects TRBV3-1 to TRBJ2-7, with D maybe TRBD1 (6 bases). Germline CDR1 and CDR2: LGHDT and YNNKEL (reference sequence). CDR3 size: 16 residues. Trimming removed 0 bases from V and 3 bases from J, with 15 bases in between.

This clonotype has only a few counts. The chain uses TRBV20-1 and TRBJ2-4, with D perhaps matching TRBD1 (7 bases). The CDR3 consists of 15 residues. Germline V gives CDR1 DFQATT, CDR2 SNEGSKA (reference sequence). V was cut by 3 bases and J by 1 base, with 13 bases left in between. As DNA, the CDR3 is TGCAGTGCTAGGGGAGGCAGGGGGGCCAAAAACATTCAGTACTTC. This translates into CSARGGRGAKNIQYF.

The chain combines TRBV20-1 with TRBJ2-3; D is undetermined. Germline values: CDR1 DFQATT, CDR2 SNEGSKA (reference sequence). With 6 bases removed from V and 4 bases from J, the gap between germline ends came to 11 bases. The CDR3 runs 12 residues. The chain's CDR3 is CSALSTPDTQYF. In DNA, the CDR3 is TGCAGTGCCCTTTCGACCCCAGATACGCAGTATTTT.

The chain combines TRBV4-2 with TRBJ2-1; 12 bases match TRBD2. The length of the CDR3 is 17 residues. CDR1 LGHNA and CDR2 YNFKEQ come from the germline V gene. Trimming took 2 bases from V and 4 from J; bases not matched to a gene: 6. This CDR3 is CASSQRTSGTIYNEQFF. As DNA, the CDR3 is TGTGCCAGCAGCCAAAGGACTAGCGGGACGATATACAATGAGCAGTTCTTC.

This chain uses TRBV3-1 with TRBJ2-1; 10 bases agree with TRBD2. With 3 bases clipped from V and 15 bases from J, the junction kept 11 bases outside the gene matches. Germline CDR1 is LGHDT and CDR2 is YNNKEL (reference sequence). The CDR3 has 14 residues. CDR3 amino acids: CASSHFSGGVGAFF. For the CDR3, the DNA is TGTGCCAGCAGCCATTTCAGCGGGGGGGTCGGCGCGTTCTTC.